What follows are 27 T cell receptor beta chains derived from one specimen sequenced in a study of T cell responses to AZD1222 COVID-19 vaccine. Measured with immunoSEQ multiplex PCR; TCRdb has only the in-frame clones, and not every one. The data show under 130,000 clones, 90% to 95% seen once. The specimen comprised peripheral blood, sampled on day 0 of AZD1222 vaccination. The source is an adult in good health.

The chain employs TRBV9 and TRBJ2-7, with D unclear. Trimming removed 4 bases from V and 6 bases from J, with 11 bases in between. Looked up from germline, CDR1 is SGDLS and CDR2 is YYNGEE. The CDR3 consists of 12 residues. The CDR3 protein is CASSSGAGEQYF. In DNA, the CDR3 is TGTGCCAGCAGCTCCGGAGCTGGCGAGCAGTACTTC.

The CDR3 is CASSLASVYYGYTF. The CDR3 coding sequence is TGTGCCAGCAGCTTAGCGAGTGTCTACTATGGCTACACCTTC. The chain joins TRBV7-2 to TRBJ1-2; no definite D call. Germline-derived CDR1 and CDR2 are SGHTA and FQGNSA. The V end was cut by 0 bases, the J end by 3 bases, with 8 bases between. The CDR3 spans 14 residues. The whole variable domain, filled in from reference TRBV7-2 and TRBJ1-2, reads GAGVSQSPSNKVTEKGKDVELRCDPISGHTALYWYRQSLGQGLEFLIYFQGNSAPDKSGLPSDRFSAERTGGSVSTLTIQRTQQEDSAVYLCASSLASVYYGYTFGSGTRLTVV.

The CDR3 DNA is TGTGCCAGCAGCTTAATGACTAGCGGGAGCTACGAGCAGTACTTC. Amino acid sequence: CASSLMTSGSYEQYF. The chain joins TRBV7-2 to TRBJ2-7; 12 bases fit TRBD2. Germline V lookup: CDR1 SGHTA, CDR2 FQGNSA. The J segment lost 3 bases and the V segment lost 2 bases, leaving 2 bases of the junction unmatched. CDR3 length: 15 residues. Full variable domain (remainder filled in from reference TRBV7-2 and TRBJ2-7): GAGVSQSPSNKVTEKGKDVELRCDPISGHTALYWYRQSLGQGLEFLIYFQGNSAPDKSGLPSDRFSAERTGGSVSTLTIQRTQQEDSAVYLCASSLMTSGSYEQYFGPGTRLTVT.

CDR3 nucleotides: TGTGCCACGCTGACAGCCCACGGGGTCTATGGCTACACCTTC. Encoded protein: CATLTAHGVYGYTF. This rearrangement joins TRBV28 to TRBJ1-2; weak D call: TRBD1 (5 bases). Germline values: CDR1 MDHEN, CDR2 SYDVKM. The CDR3 runs to 14 residues. V dropped 10 bases and J dropped 4 bases, with 19 bases sitting between them.

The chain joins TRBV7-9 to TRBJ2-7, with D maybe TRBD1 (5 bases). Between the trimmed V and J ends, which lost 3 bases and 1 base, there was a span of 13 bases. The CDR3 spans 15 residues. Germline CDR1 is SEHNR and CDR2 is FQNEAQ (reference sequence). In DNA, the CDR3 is TGTGCCAGCAGCTTGCTGGGGCGCCTATCCTACGAGCAGTACTTC. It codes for CASSLLGRLSYEQYF.

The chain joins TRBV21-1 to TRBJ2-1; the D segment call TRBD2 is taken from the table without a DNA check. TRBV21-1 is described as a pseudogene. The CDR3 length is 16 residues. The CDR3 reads CASSKFGAGGFDEQFF. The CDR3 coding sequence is TGTGCCAGCAGCAAATTTGGAGCGGGAGGGTTCGATGAGCAGTTCTTC.

In nucleotides, the CDR3 is TGTGCCAGCAGCCAAGGAAGTAGCGGCAGCTCCTACGAGCAGTACTTC. As protein: CASSQGSSGSSYEQYF. V usage is TRBV4-2 and J usage is TRBJ2-7; perhaps TRBD2 as D (6 bases). V dropped 1 base and J dropped 0 bases, with 13 bases sitting between them. The CDR3 covers 16 residues. Germline values: CDR1 LGHNA, CDR2 YNFKEQ.

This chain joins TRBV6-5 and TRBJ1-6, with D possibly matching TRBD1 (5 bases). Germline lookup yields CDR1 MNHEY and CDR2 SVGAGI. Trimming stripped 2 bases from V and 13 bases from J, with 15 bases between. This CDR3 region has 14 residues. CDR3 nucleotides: TGTGCCAGCAGTTACGTCGGGGCAGTGAAGCCCCTCCACTTT. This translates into CASSYVGAVKPLHF.

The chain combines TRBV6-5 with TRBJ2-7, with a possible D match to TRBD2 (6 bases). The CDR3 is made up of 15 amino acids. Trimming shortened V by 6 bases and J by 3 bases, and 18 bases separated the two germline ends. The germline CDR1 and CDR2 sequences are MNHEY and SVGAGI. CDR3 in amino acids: CASSLEEGSSYEQYF. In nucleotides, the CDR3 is TGTGCCAGCAGCCTTGAGGAGGGGTCCAGCTACGAGCAGTACTTC.

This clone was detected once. CDR3 protein: CASRRRDRGFYEQYF. As DNA, the CDR3 is TGTGCCAGCAGGCGCCGGGACAGGGGTTTTTACGAGCAGTACTTC. This rearrangement joins TRBV28 to TRBJ2-7; 10 bases are a match to TRBD1. CDR1 is MDHEN and CDR2 is SYDVKM in the germline V gene. The CDR3 sequence is 15 residues long. V lost 6 bases to trimming and J lost 4 bases; unmatched junction nucleotides: 9.

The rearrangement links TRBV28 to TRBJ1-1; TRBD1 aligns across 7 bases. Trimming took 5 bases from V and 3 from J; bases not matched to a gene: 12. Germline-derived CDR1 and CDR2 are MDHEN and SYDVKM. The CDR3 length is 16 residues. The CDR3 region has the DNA TGTGCCAGCAGTGTGCCCCCAACAGGGGCGGACACTGAAGCTTTCTTT. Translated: CASSVPPTGADTEAFF.

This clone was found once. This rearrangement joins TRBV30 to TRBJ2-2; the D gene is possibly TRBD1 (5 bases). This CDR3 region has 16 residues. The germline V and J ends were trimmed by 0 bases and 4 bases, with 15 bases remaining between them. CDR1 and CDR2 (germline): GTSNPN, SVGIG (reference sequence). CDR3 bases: TGTGCCTGGAGTGTACACTTGCCAGGGATCACCGGGGAGCTGTTTTTT. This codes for CAWSVHLPGITGELFF.

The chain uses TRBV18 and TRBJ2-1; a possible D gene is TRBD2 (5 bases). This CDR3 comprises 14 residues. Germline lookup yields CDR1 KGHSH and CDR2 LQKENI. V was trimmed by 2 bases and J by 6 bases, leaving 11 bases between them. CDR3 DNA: TGTGCCAGCTCACCAGAAGGACTCCGCAATGAGCAGTTCTTC. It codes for CASSPEGLRNEQFF.

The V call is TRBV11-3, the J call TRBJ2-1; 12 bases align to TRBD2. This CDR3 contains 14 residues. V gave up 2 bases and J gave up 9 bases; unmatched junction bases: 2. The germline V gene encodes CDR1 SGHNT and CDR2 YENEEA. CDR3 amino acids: CASSLTSGRSEQFF. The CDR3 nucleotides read TGTGCCAGCAGCTTAACTAGCGGGAGGAGTGAGCAGTTCTTC.

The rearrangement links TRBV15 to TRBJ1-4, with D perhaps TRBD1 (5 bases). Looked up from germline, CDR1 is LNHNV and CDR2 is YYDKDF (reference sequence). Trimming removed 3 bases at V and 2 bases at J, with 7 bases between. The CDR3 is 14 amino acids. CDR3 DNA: TGTGCCACCAGCAGGGACAAGACTAATGAAAAACTGTTTTTT. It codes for CATSRDKTNEKLFF.

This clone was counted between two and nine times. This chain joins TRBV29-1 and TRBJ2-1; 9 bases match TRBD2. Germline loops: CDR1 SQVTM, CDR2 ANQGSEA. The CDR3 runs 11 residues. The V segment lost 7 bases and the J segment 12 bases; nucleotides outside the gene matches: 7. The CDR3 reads CSGLAARMQFF. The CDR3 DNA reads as TGCAGCGGACTAGCGGCCAGGATGCAGTTCTTC.

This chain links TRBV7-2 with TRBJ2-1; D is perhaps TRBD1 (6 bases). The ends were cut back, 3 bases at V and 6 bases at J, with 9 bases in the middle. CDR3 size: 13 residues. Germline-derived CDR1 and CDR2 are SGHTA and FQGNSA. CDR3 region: CASSLGTFNEQFF. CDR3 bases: TGTGCCAGCAGCTTGGGGACATTCAATGAGCAGTTCTTC.

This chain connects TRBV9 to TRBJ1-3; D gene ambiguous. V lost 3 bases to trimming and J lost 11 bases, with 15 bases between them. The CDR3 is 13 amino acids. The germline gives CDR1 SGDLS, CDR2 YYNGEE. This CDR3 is CASSAVGFGSIYF. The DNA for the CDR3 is TGTGCCAGCAGCGCCGTGGGGTTCGGCTCCATATATTTT.

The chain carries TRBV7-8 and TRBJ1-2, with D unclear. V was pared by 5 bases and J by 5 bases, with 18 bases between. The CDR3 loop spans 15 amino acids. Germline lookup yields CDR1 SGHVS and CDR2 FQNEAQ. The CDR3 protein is CASSQPGGIAYGYTF. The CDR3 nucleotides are TGTGCCAGCAGCCAACCTGGAGGGATAGCTTATGGCTACACCTTC.

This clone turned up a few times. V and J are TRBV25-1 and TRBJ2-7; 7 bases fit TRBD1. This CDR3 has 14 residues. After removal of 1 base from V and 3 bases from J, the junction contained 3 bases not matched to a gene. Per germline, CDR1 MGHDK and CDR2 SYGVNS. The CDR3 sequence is CASSEWGTDYEQYF. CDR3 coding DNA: TGTGCCAGCAGTGAATGGGGGACAGACTACGAGCAGTACTTC.

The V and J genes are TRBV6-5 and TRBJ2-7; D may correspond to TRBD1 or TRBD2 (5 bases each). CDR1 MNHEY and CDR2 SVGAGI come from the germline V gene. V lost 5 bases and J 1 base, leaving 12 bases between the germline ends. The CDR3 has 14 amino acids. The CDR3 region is CASSTGTTSYEQYF. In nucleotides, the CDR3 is TGTGCCAGCAGTACCGGGACGACTTCCTACGAGCAGTACTTC.

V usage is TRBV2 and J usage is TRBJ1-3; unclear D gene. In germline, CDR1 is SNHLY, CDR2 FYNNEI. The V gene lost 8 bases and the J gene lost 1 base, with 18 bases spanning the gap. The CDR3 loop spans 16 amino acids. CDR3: CASSSLGPPSGNTIYF. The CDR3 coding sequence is TGTGCCAGCTCTTCCCTTGGGCCTCCTTCTGGAAACACCATATATTTT.

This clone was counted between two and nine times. This chain's CDR3 is CASSELWGKETQYF. The CDR3 DNA reads TGTGCCAGCAGTGAGCTTTGGGGCAAAGAGACCCAGTACTTC. The gene calls are TRBV2 and TRBJ2-5, with a tentative D call TRBD1 (5 bases). The CDR3 loop spans 14 amino acids. Germline values: CDR1 SNHLY, CDR2 FYNNEI. V was shortened by 3 bases and J by 3 bases, with 11 bases between the two germline ends.

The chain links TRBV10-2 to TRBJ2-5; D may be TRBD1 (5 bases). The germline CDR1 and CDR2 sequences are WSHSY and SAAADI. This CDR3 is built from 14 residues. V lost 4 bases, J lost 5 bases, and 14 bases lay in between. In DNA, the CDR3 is TGCGCCAGCAGTGGGGCAGGGTTCAGGGAGACCCAGTACTTC. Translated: CASSGAGFRETQYF.

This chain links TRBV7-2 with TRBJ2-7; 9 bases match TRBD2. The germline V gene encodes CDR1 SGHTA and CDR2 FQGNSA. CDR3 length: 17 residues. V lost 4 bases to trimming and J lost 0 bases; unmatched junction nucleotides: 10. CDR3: CASSSFRGSGSSYEQYF. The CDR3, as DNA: TGTGCCAGCAGCTCCTTTCGGGGTAGCGGGAGCTCCTACGAGCAGTACTTC.

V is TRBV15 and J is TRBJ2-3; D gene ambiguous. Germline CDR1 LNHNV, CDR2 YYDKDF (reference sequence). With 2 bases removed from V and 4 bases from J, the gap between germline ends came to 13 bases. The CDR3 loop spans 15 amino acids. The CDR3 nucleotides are TGTGCCACCAGCAGAACCGGGCCGCTGCCAGATACGCAGTATTTT. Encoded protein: CATSRTGPLPDTQYF.

The CDR3 DNA follows: TGTGCCAGCAGTGACCGAAGGACTAGCGGGAGGGCCTACAATGAGCAGTTCTTC. Its translation: CASSDRRTSGRAYNEQFF. The V and J genes are TRBV2 and TRBJ2-1; 15 bases are shared with TRBD2. After removal of 3 bases from V and 2 bases from J, the junction contained 5 bases not matched to a gene. The germline gives CDR1 SNHLY, CDR2 FYNNEI. The CDR3 runs 18 residues. Full variable domain (rest looked up from reference TRBV2 and TRBJ2-1): EPEVTQTPSHQVTQMGQEVILRCVPISNHLYFYWYRQILGQKVEFLVSFYNNEISEKSEIFDDQFSVERPDGSNFTLKIRSTKLEDSAMYFCASSDRRTSGRAYNEQFFGPGTRLTVL.